Each of the 28 T cell receptor beta chains below was sequenced from the same sample in a study of a mutant IDH1 vaccine in newly diagnosed glioma. Their target antigens are unknown. Data came from immunoSEQ multiplex PCR; TCRdb stores just in-frame clones and leaves some out. The table records about 69,000 clones, around 87% of them present only once. Described time point: week 35, safety follow-up. Vaccinated patients received 300 ug of mutant IDH1 20-mer peptide per dose, with topical imiquimod. The sequencing here drew on PBMCs, taken from a glioma patient whose treatment included an IDH1 peptide vaccine. The receptors were gathered from a young man with glioma.

In this sample, this clone turned up a few times. The rearrangement links TRBV15 to TRBJ2-1, with D possibly called TRBD1 or TRBD2 (6 bases each). Germline lookup yields CDR1 LNHNV and CDR2 YYDKDF (reference sequence). The V end was cut by 9 bases, the J end by 0 bases, with 15 bases between. The length of the CDR3 is 15 residues. In DNA, the CDR3 is TGTGCCACGAACCGAGGGGGGCTCTCCTACAATGAGCAGTTCTTC. Its translation is CATNRGGLSYNEQFF.

The chain joins TRBV6-5 to TRBJ1-5; TRBD1 matches at 7 bases. Trimming at V came to 8 bases and at J to 4 bases, leaving 5 bases not matched to a gene. The germline V gene encodes CDR1 MNHEY and CDR2 SVGAGI. This CDR3 is 13 amino acids long. The DNA for the CDR3 is TGTGCCAGCGGAAGGGACAGAAATCAGCCCCAGCATTTT. Protein sequence: CASGRDRNQPQHF.

The chain joins TRBV18 to TRBJ1-1; D is unresolved. Trimming removed 1 base at V and 1 base at J, with 10 bases between. Germline V gene lookup returns CDR1 KGHSH and CDR2 LQKENI. The CDR3 sequence is 15 residues long. The CDR3 region is CASSPQGPWNTEAFF. CDR3 bases: TGTGCCAGCTCACCACAGGGTCCGTGGAACACTGAAGCTTTCTTT.

This chain connects TRBV7-9 to TRBJ1-1; 7 nucleotides match TRBD1. Germline CDR1 and CDR2: SEHNR and FQNEAQ (reference sequence). The CDR3 totals 15 residues. With 5 bases clipped from V and 4 bases from J, the junction kept 10 bases outside the gene matches. CDR3 sequence: CASSPQGQGGTEAFF. CDR3 sequence (DNA): TGTGCCAGCAGCCCCCAGGGCCAGGGGGGCACTGAAGCTTTCTTT.

The chain has TRBV30 and TRBJ1-3, with 7 bases aligning to TRBD1. The germline gives CDR1 GTSNPN, CDR2 SVGIG (reference sequence). The CDR3 consists of 14 residues. Trimming took 2 bases from V and 3 from J; bases not matched to a gene: 4. For the CDR3, the DNA is TGTGCCTGGAGTAAAGGGGGCGGTGGAAACACCATATATTTT. The encoded protein is CAWSKGGGGNTIYF.

The CDR3 region has the DNA TGTGCCAGCAGCTTATACGGGGACAGGGGTGAAGCTTTCTTT. This codes for CASSLYGDRGEAFF. The chain couples TRBV5-4 to TRBJ1-1; TRBD1 agrees at 10 bases. The CDR3 consists of 14 residues. With V trimmed by 2 bases and J by 7 bases, 5 bases remained unmatched. Germline CDR1 SGHNT, CDR2 YYREEE (reference sequence).

The V gene is TRBV5-1, the J gene TRBJ2-1, with D perhaps matching TRBD1 (6 bases). CDR1 is SGHRS, CDR2 YFSETQ, per germline. The CDR3 runs 14 residues. V was trimmed by 4 bases and J by 3 bases, leaving 11 bases between them. CDR3 nucleotide sequence: TGCGCCAGCAGCGGGGGCATAAGCTACAATGAGCAGTTCTTC. This codes for CASSGGISYNEQFF.

This rearrangement joins TRBV7-2 to TRBJ2-5; no firm D call. The CDR3 has 13 residues. With 3 bases removed from V and 8 bases from J, the gap between germline ends came to 13 bases. Germline values: CDR1 SGHTA, CDR2 FQGNSA. CDR3 DNA sequence: TGTGCCAGCAGCTTTACAAATGCTGGAACCCAGTACTTC. This translates into CASSFTNAGTQYF.

This clone was seen once. This chain uses TRBV29-1 with TRBJ1-2; 7 nucleotides align to TRBD1. Germline V lookup: CDR1 SQVTM, CDR2 ANQGSEA. V gave up 7 bases and J gave up 6 bases; unmatched junction bases: 8. This CDR3 spans 12 amino acids. The CDR3 spells CSARQGTDGYTF. DNA of the CDR3: TGCAGCGCCCGACAGGGAACGGATGGCTACACCTTC.

This sequence joins TRBV30 and TRBJ2-5; TRBD1 is a possible D gene (5 bases). The DNA end favors TRBJ2-7, so the J call may be wrong. The CDR3 covers 13 residues. The germline V gene has CDR1 GTSNPN and CDR2 SVGIG (reference sequence). The CDR3 DNA reads as TGTGCCTGGAGCCAGGGCCTAAGACACGAGCAGTACTTC. Its translation: CAWSQGLRHEQYF.

The gene calls are TRBV5-1 and TRBJ2-7, with D uncertain. Germline CDR1 and CDR2: SGHRS and YFSETQ. The CDR3 runs 11 residues. Trimming took 4 bases from V and 1 from J, leaving 3 bases between them. CDR3 region: CASSGSYEQYF. The DNA of the CDR3 is TGCGCCAGCAGCGGATCCTACGAGCAGTACTTC.

The rearrangement uses TRBV18 and TRBJ1-2; D is unresolved. The CDR3 is 14 residues long. The V gene lost 2 bases and the J gene lost 0 bases, with 7 bases spanning the gap. Germline V gives CDR1 KGHSH, CDR2 LQKENI. CDR3 coding DNA: TGTGCCAGCTCACCATACGCAGCTAACTATGGCTACACCTTC. Translated, it gives CASSPYAANYGYTF. Full variable domain (outside the CDR3, taken from reference TRBV18 and TRBJ1-2): NAGVMQNPRHLVRRRGQEARLRCSPMKGHSHVYWYRQLPEEGLKFMVYLQKENIIDESGMPKERFSAEFPKEGPSILRIQQVVRGDSAAYFCASSPYAANYGYTFGSGTRLTVV.

This clone has a single count. The gene calls are TRBV5-1 and TRBJ1-2, with 10 nucleotides matching TRBD1. After removal of 4 bases from V and 5 bases from J, the junction contained 5 bases not matched to a gene. The V gene's germline CDR1 is SGHRS and CDR2 YFSETQ. The CDR3 is made up of 14 amino acids. CDR3: CASSADRGKYGYTF. The CDR3 nucleotides read TGCGCCAGCAGCGCGGACAGGGGGAAATATGGCTACACCTTC.

This clone occurred a few times. V is TRBV4-2 and J is TRBJ2-3, with D uncertain. The V gene lost 0 bases and the J gene lost 2 bases, with 9 bases spanning the gap. CDR3 length: 15 residues. CDR1 and CDR2 from the germline V gene are LGHNA and YNFKEQ. CDR3 nucleotide sequence: TGTGCCAGCAGCCAAGATAAGAGGATCACAGATACGCAGTATTTT. This sequence encodes CASSQDKRITDTQYF.

The chain combines TRBV30 with TRBJ1-3; D remains ambiguous. The germline V gene has CDR1 GTSNPN and CDR2 SVGIG (reference sequence). The length of the CDR3 is 11 residues. V shed 0 bases and J shed 5 bases, with 2 bases lying between them. DNA for the CDR3: TGTGCCTGGAGTGTGAGAAACACCATATATTTT. It yields the protein CAWSVRNTIYF.

This clone occurred once. The chain uses TRBV15 and TRBJ1-1; 9 nucleotides line up with TRBD1. The CDR3 is made up of 16 amino acids. Trimming removed 1 base from V and 2 bases from J; junction bases left unmatched: 5. CDR1 and CDR2 (germline): LNHNV, YYDKDF (reference sequence). CDR3: CATSRGGQGKNTEAFF. CDR3 in DNA: TGTGCCACCAGCAGAGGCGGACAGGGGAAAAACACTGAAGCTTTCTTT.

The CDR3: CASSATSGAYEQYF. In DNA, the CDR3 is TGTGCCAGCAGCGCGACTAGCGGGGCCTACGAGCAGTACTTC. V and J are TRBV9 and TRBJ2-7; 11 bases map to TRBD2. The V gene end was trimmed by 3 bases and the J gene end by 2 bases; junction bases not matched to a gene: 1. CDR1 and CDR2 from the germline V gene are SGDLS and YYNGEE. The CDR3 totals 14 residues.

The chain carries TRBV11-2 and TRBJ2-5; D unresolved. The V gene's germline CDR1 is SGHAT and CDR2 FQNNGV. Trimming took off 2 bases at V and 9 bases at J, with 10 bases between the two ends. There are 12 residues in the CDR3. The CDR3 spells CASSLTSSPQYF. In DNA, the CDR3 is TGTGCCAGCAGCTTAACCTCCTCCCCCCAGTACTTC.

This clone was seen more than once but under ten times. This sequence joins TRBV5-6 and TRBJ1-1; no definite D call. Per germline, CDR1 SGHDT and CDR2 YYEEEE. The CDR3 totals 11 residues. V was cut by 3 bases and J by 4 bases, with 4 bases left in between. CDR3 in amino acids: CASSWGTEAFF. As DNA, the CDR3 is TGTGCCAGCAGCTGGGGCACTGAAGCTTTCTTT.

In this sample, this clone turned up once. The genes are TRBV5-1 and TRBJ2-3; D gene unclear. CDR3 size: 14 residues. V was trimmed by 3 bases and J by 4 bases, leaving 12 bases between them. Germline values: CDR1 SGHRS, CDR2 YFSETQ. The CDR3 DNA reads as TGCGCCAGCAGCTACCGAGGAACCCCAGATACGCAGTATTTT. Its protein is CASSYRGTPDTQYF.

The chain is built from TRBV7-9 and TRBJ2-1; maybe TRBD1 (6 bases). V lost 5 bases and J 0 bases, leaving 11 bases between the germline ends. From germline, CDR1 is SEHNR and CDR2 FQNEAQ (reference sequence). The CDR3 is made up of 15 amino acids. The CDR3 reads CASSPDSFSYNEQFF. The CDR3, as DNA: TGTGCCAGCAGCCCGGACAGCTTCTCCTACAATGAGCAGTTCTTC.

This chain uses TRBV5-6 with TRBJ1-1, with D perhaps matching TRBD1 (5 bases). With 1 base removed from V and 1 base from J, the gap between germline ends came to 11 bases. Germline V gives CDR1 SGHDT, CDR2 YYEEEE. The CDR3 sequence is 15 residues long. The CDR3 region has the DNA TGTGCCAGCAGCTTGAACCCAGGGACGAACACTGAAGCTTTCTTT. Its translation is CASSLNPGTNTEAFF.

The rearrangement uses TRBV28 and TRBJ1-1, with D possibly matching TRBD1 (5 bases). The V end was cut by 6 bases, the J end by 0 bases, with 23 bases between. CDR1 MDHEN and CDR2 SYDVKM come from the germline V gene. The CDR3 has 18 amino acids. The CDR3 spells CASSRALRQGKMNTEAFF. The CDR3 nucleotides are TGTGCCAGCAGCCGTGCGCTCAGGCAGGGTAAAATGAACACTGAAGCTTTCTTT.

The rearrangement joins TRBV7-8 to TRBJ2-2; 7 bases match TRBD1. The germline CDR1 and CDR2 sequences are SGHVS and FQNEAQ. This CDR3 has 14 residues. The V segment lost 10 bases and the J segment 2 bases; nucleotides outside the gene matches: 7. In DNA form, the CDR3 reads TGTGCCACCATCGACAGGGCAAACACCGGGGAGCTGTTTTTT. Translating it yields CATIDRANTGELFF.

The chain joins TRBV28 to TRBJ1-5; D is unclear. Germline CDR1 and CDR2: MDHEN and SYDVKM. CDR3 length equals 15 residues. Trimming stripped 3 bases from V and 9 bases from J, with 18 bases between. CDR3 amino acids: CASSLLREPSPPQHF. The DNA of the CDR3 is TGTGCCAGCAGTTTGCTTCGGGAGCCTAGTCCGCCCCAGCATTTT. The variable domain in full, completed from reference TRBV28 and TRBJ1-5, reads DVKVTQSSRYLVKRTGEKVFLECVQDMDHENMFWYRQDPGLGLRLIYFSYDVKMKEKGDIPEGYSVSREKKERFSLILESASTNQTSMYLCASSLLREPSPPQHFGDGTRLSIL.

The chain recombines TRBV5-1 with TRBJ1-1, with D possibly being TRBD1 (5 bases). The germline gives CDR1 SGHRS, CDR2 YFSETQ. This CDR3 is built from 15 residues. With 0 bases removed from V and 2 bases from J, the gap between germline ends came to 11 bases. CDR3 region: CASSLALDRNTEAFF. CDR3 coding DNA: TGCGCCAGCAGCTTGGCCCTCGACAGAAACACTGAAGCTTTCTTT.

This chain connects TRBV12-2 to TRBJ1-3; the table's D gene call, TRBD1, was not cross checked with the DNA. TRBV12-2 constitutes a pseudogene. The CDR3 is 14 amino acids. This chain's CDR3 is CASRRHDIRNTIYF. CDR3 DNA: TGTGCAAGTCGACGACATGACATAAGAAACACCATATATTTT.

The chain's CDR3 is CASSFNGQVDGNTIYF. In DNA, the CDR3 is TGTGCCAGCAGCTTCAATGGACAGGTGGACGGAAACACCATATATTTT. The J gene is TRBJ1-3, the V gene TRBV5-8, with TRBD1 matching over 7 bases. The CDR3 totals 16 residues. V dropped 2 bases and J dropped 4; count of bases not matched to a gene: 9. Per germline, CDR1 SGHTS and CDR2 YDEGEE.